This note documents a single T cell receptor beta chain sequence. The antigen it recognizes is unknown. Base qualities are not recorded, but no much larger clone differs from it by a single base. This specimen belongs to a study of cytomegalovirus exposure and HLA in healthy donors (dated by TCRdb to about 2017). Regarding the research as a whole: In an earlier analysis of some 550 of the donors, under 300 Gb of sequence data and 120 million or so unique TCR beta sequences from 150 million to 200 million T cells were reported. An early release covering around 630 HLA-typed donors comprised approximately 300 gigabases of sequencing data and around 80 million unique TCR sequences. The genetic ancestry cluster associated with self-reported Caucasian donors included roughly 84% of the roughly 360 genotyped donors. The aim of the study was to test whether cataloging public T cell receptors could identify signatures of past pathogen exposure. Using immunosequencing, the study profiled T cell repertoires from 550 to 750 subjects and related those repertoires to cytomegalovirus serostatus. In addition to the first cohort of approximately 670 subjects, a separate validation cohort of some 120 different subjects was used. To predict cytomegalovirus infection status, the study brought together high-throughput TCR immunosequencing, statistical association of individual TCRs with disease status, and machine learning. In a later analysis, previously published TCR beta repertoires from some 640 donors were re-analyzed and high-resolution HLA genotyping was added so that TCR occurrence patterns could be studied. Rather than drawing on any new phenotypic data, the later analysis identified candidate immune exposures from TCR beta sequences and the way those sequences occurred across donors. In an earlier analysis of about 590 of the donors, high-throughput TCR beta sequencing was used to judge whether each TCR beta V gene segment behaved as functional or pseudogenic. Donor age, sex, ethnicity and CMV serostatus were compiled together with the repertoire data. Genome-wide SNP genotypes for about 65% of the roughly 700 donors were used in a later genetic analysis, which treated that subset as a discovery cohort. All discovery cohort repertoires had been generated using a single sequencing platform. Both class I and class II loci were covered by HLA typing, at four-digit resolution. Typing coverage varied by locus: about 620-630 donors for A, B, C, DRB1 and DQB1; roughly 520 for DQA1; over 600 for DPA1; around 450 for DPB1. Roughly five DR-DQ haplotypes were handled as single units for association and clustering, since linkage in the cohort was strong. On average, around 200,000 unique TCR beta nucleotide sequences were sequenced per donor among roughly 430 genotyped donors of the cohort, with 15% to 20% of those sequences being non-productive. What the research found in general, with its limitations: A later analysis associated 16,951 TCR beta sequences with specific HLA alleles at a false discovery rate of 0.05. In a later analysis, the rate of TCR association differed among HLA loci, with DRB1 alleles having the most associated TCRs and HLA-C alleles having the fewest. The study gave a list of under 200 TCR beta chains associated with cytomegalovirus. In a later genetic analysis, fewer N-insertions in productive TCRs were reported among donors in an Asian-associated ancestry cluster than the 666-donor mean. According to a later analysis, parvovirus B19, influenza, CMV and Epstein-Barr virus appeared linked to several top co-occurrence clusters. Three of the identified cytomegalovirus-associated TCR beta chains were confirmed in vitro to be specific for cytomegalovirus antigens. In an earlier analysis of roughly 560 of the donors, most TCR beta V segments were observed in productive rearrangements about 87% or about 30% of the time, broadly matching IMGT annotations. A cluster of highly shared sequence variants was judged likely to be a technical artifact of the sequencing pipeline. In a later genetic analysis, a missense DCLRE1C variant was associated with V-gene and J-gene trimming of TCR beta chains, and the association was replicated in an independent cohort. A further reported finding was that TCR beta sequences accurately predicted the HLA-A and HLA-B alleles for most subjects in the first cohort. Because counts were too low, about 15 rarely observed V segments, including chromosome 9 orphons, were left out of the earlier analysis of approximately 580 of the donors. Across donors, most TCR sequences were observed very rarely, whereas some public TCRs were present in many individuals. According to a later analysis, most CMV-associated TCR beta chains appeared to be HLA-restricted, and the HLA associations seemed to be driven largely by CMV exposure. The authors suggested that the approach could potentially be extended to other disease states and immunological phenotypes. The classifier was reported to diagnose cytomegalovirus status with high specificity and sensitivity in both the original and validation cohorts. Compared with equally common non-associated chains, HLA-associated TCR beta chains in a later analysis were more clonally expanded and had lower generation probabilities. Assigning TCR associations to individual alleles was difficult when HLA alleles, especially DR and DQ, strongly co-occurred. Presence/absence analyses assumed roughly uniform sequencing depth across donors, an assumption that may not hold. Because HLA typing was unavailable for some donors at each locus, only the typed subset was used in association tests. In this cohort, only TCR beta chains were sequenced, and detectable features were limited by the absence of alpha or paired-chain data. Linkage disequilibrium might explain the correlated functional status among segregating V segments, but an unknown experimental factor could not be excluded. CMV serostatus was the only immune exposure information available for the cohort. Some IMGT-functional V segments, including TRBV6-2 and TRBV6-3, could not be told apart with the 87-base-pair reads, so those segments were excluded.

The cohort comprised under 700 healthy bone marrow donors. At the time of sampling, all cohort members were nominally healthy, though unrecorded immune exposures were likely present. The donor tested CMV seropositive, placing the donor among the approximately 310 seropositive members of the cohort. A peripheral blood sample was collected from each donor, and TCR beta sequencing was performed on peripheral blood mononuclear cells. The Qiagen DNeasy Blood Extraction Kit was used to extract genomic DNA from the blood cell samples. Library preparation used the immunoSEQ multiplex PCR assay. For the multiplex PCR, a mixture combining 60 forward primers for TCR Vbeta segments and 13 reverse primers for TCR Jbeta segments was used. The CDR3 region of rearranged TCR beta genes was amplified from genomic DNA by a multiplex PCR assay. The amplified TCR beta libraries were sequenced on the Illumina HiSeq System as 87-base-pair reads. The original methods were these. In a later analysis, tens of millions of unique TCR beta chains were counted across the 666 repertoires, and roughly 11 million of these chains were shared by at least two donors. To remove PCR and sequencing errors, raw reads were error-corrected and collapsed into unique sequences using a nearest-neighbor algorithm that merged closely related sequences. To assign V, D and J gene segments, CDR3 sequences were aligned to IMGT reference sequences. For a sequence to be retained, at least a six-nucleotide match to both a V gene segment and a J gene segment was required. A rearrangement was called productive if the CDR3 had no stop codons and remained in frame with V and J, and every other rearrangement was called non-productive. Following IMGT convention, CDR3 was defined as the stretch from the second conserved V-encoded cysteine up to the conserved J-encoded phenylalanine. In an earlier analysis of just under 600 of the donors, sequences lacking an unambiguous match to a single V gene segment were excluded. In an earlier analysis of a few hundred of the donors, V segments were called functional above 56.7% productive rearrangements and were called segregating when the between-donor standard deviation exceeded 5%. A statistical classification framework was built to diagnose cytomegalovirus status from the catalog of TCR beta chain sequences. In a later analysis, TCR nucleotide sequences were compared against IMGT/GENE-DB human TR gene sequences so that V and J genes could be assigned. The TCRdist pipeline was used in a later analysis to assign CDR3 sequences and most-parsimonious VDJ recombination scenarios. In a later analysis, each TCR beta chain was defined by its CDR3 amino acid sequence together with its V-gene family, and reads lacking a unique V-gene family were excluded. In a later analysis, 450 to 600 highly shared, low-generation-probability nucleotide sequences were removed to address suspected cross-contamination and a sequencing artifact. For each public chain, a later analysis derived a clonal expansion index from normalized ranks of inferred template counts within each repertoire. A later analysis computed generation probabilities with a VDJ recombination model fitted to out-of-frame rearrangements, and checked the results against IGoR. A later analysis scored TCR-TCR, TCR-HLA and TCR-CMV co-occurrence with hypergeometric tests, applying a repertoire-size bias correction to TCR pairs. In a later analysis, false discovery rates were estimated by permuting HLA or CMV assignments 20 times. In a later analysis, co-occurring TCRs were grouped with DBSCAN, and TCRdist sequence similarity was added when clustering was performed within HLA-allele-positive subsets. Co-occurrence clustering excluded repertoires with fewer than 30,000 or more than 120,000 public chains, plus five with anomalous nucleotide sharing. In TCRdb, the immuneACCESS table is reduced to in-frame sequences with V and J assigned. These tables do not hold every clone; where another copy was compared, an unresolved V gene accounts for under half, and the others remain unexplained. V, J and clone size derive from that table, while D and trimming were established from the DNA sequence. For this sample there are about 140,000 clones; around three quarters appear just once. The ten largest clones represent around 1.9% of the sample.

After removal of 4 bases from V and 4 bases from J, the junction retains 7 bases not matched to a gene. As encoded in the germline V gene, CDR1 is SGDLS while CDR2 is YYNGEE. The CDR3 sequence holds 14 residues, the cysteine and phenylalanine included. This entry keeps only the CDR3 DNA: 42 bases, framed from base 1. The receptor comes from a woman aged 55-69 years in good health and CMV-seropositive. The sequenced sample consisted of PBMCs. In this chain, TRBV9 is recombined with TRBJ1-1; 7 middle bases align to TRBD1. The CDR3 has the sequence CASSPGTDFTEAFF. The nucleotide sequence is TGTGCCAGCAGCCCAGGGACAGATTTCACTGAAGCTTTCTTT. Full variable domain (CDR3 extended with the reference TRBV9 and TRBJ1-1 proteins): DSGVTQTPKHLITATGQRVTLRCSPRSGDLSVYWYQQSLDQGLQFLIQYYNGEERAKGNILERFSAQQFPDLHSELNLSSLELGDSALYFCASSPGTDFTEAFFGQGTRLTVV.